This T cell receptor (beta chain) stems from a study of T cell responses to AZD1222 COVID-19 vaccine. Findings of the study overall: At study baseline, merely six AZD1222 recipients were seropositive. Without day 14 samples, only post-peak T cell repertoires were studied. Targets within unmutated variant regions were reportedly found for nearly half of spike-specific TCRs. Two AZD1222 administrations were followed by greater Spike-specific TCR breadth and depth.

Trimming removed 7 bases from V and 4 bases from J, with 10 bases in between. This CDR3 has 13 residues. From germline, CDR1 is LNHDA and CDR2 SQIVND (reference sequence). Data came from immunoSEQ multiplex PCR; TCRdb stores just in-frame clones and leaves some out. The sample records fewer than 95,000 clones, approximately 90% being singletons. Remarks on this clone: Its antigen is not identified.

This clonotype was obtained from an adult who received the AZD1222 COVID-19 vaccine. The chain links TRBV19 to TRBJ2-2; D is uncertain. Sample: peripheral blood, taken 28 days after the second AZD1222 dose. Here the CDR3 reads CASKSGFTGELFF. For the CDR3, the DNA is TGTGCCAGTAAATCAGGCTTCACCGGGGAGCTGTTTTTT.